These 13 T cell receptor beta chains originate from one sample sequenced in a study of T cells in Graves' hyperthyroidism and ophthalmopathy. TCR beta CDR3 regions were amplified from RNA transcripts. Carried out on the TCR CDR3, a first-round RT-PCR used the HTBI primer set. TCRdb independently ran MiXCR on the multiplex PCR reads; one entry per CDR3 protein. The data show fewer than 900,000 distinct CDR3 sequences, under 20% seen once. Sequenced: blood. The receptor set was obtained from a woman aged 50 to 60 with Graves' hyperthyroidism that later progressed to Graves' ophthalmopathy.

Only a few counts were recorded for this clonotype. The CDR3 DNA reads as TGTGCCAGCAGTCTCCCCCGGGCCTCCATGGGTATTGAAGCTTTCTTT. Translating gives CASSLPRASMGIEAFF. The chain joins TRBV12-3 or TRBV12-4 to TRBJ1-1; D is undetermined. CDR3 length: 16 amino acids. Trimming took 5 bases from V and 7 from J, leaving 23 bases between them.

V and J are TRBV20-1 and TRBJ2-5; the D gene is possibly TRBD1 (7 bases). Trimming took 5 bases from V and 1 from J, leaving 14 bases between them. This CDR3 spans 14 amino acids. Germline assignment: CDR1 DFQATT and CDR2 SNEGSKA (reference sequence). Here the CDR3 DNA reads TGCAGTGCTGGGAGGACAGGTATCCAAGAGACCCAGTACTTC. It encodes CSAGRTGIQETQYF.

This clonotype was recorded a few times. The chain uses TRBV20-1 and TRBJ1-5; TRBD1 matches 10 bases. V was pared by 4 bases and J by 4 bases, with 10 bases of the junction left unmatched. The germline V gene has CDR1 DFQATT and CDR2 SNEGSKA (reference sequence). The CDR3 totals 16 residues. This CDR3 is CSATPGTGVGNQPQHF. In nucleotides, the CDR3 is TGCAGTGCTACCCCCGGGACAGGGGTCGGAAATCAGCCCCAGCATTTT.

The chain recombines TRBV4-1 with TRBJ1-5; D ambiguous. The CDR3 covers 15 residues. Trimming shortened V by 1 base and J by 4 bases, and 11 bases separated the two germline ends. CDR1 MGHRA and CDR2 YSYEKL come from the germline V gene. The CDR3 spells CASSQVLRRNQPQHF. CDR3 sequence (DNA): TGCGCCAGCAGCCAAGTCCTACGCCGAAATCAGCCCCAGCATTTT.

This clonotype occurred many times. The chain couples TRBV11-2 to TRBJ2-1; 7 nucleotides align to TRBD2. The CDR3 covers 16 residues. Germline V gene data show CDR1 as SGHAT and CDR2 as FQNNGV. V shed 2 bases and J 4 bases; nucleotides not matched to a gene: 8. The CDR3 region is CASSLSRSSGYNEQFF. CDR3 nucleotides: TGTGCCAGCAGCTTAAGCCGCTCTAGCGGATACAATGAGCAGTTCTTC.

A few counts support this clonotype. The chain uses TRBV30 and TRBJ1-2; 9 nucleotides align to TRBD1. The CDR3 extends over 15 amino acids. Germline CDR1 and CDR2: GTSNPN and SVGIG (reference sequence). The junction had 5 bases not matched to a gene; V was cut back by 2 bases and J by 1 base. The CDR3 here is CAWSYRGRVNYGYTF. CDR3 nucleotide sequence: TGTGCCTGGAGTTACAGGGGGCGCGTTAACTATGGCTACACCTTC. The full variable domain, completed using reference TRBV30 and TRBJ1-2, is SQTIHQWPATLVQPVGSPLSLECTVEGTSNPNLYWYRQAAGRGLQLLFYSVGIGQISSEVPQNLSASRPQDRQFILSSKKLLLSDSGFYLCAWSYRGRVNYGYTFGSGTRLTVV.

The rearrangement uses TRBV18 and TRBJ2-5; tentatively, D is TRBD1 or TRBD2 (5 bases each). V was pared by 3 bases and J by 5 bases, with 16 bases between. Germline assignment: CDR1 KGHSH and CDR2 LQKENI. This CDR3 contains 15 residues. The CDR3 region is CASSPRDRSPETQYF. The DNA for the CDR3 is TGTGCCAGCTCACCTCGGGACCGTTCGCCGGAGACCCAGTACTTC.

This clonotype was counted many times. The chain employs TRBV20-1 and TRBJ2-7; D is tentatively TRBD1 or TRBD2 (5 bases each). The germline CDR1 and CDR2 sequences are DFQATT and SNEGSKA (reference sequence). CDR3 size: 12 residues. With 6 bases removed from V and 5 bases from J, the gap between germline ends came to 14 bases. For the CDR3, the DNA is TGCAGTGCACCACGGGGCGCCGACGAGCAGTACTTC. Its protein is CSAPRGADEQYF.

This clonotype was detected only a few times. The chain carries TRBV19 and TRBJ1-2; D unclear. There are 14 residues in the CDR3. Germline V gives CDR1 LNHDA, CDR2 SQIVND (reference sequence). Deletions cut 5 bases from V and 4 bases from J, with 14 bases between. The CDR3 protein is CASSPRSGIYGYTF. The CDR3 DNA sequence: TGTGCCAGTAGTCCCCGGTCGGGCATCTATGGCTACACCTTC.

This clonotype was observed many times. The chain couples TRBV20-1 to TRBJ2-5; D is perhaps TRBD2 (6 bases). Deletions cut 4 bases from V and 1 base from J, with 13 bases between. The germline gives CDR1 DFQATT, CDR2 SNEGSKA (reference sequence). This CDR3 comprises 14 residues. The CDR3: CSAKTAGLQETQYF. CDR3 nucleotides: TGCAGTGCTAAGACGGCGGGGCTCCAAGAGACCCAGTACTTC.

This clonotype was seen ten or more times. This rearrangement joins TRBV27 to TRBJ2-7, with D possibly being TRBD1 (6 bases). This CDR3 contains 15 residues. Germline loops: CDR1 MNHEY, CDR2 SMNVEV (reference sequence). V was cut by 0 bases and J by 0 bases, with 9 bases left in between. The CDR3 DNA is TGTGCCAGCAGTTTATCGTCGGACAGCTCCTACGAGCAGTACTTC. Translating it yields CASSLSSDSSYEQYF.

At least ten counts were recorded for this clonotype. The gene calls are TRBV3-1 and TRBJ1-1; 7 bases are shared with TRBD1. The germline gives CDR1 LGHDT, CDR2 YNNKEL (reference sequence). Trimming at V came to 2 bases and at J to 2 bases, leaving 2 bases not matched to a gene. This CDR3 is built from 14 residues. This CDR3 reads CASSQRGLNTEAFF. The DNA for the CDR3 is TGTGCCAGCAGCCAAAGGGGGCTCAACACTGAAGCTTTCTTT. Drawing the rest from reference TRBV3-1 and TRBJ1-1, the complete variable domain is DTAVSQTPKYLVTQMGNDKSIKCEQNLGHDTMYWYKQDSKKFLKIMFSYNNKELIINETVPNRFSPKSPDKAHLNLHINSLELGDSAVYFCASSQRGLNTEAFFGQGTRLTVV.

V usage is TRBV4-1 and J usage is TRBJ2-1, with D uncertain. This CDR3 spans 13 amino acids. Germline-derived CDR1 and CDR2 are MGHRA and YSYEKL. V was clipped by 1 base and J by 5 bases, with 6 bases between them. The CDR3 is CASSQALDNEQFF. The CDR3 region has the DNA TGCGCCAGCAGCCAAGCCCTTGACAATGAGCAGTTCTTC.